This T cell receptor beta chain was recovered during a study of cytomegalovirus exposure and HLA in healthy donors. Findings and limits, study-wide: Later work found most CMV-associated TCR beta chains apparently HLA-restricted. The study designated fewer than 200 TCR beta chains cytomegalovirus-associated.

PCR used 60 Vbeta primers and 13 Jbeta primers. This table comes from immunoSEQ multiplex PCR, and its TCRdb copy is limited to in-frame clones, with some not included. The sample consists of 85,000 to 130,000 clones, roughly 82% of them appearing once. Of note for this clone: Its specificity is not known.

V was clipped by 4 bases and J by 4 bases, with 7 bases between them. Germline V gene lookup returns CDR1 PRHDT and CDR2 FYEKMQ (reference sequence). The CDR3 length is 12 residues. This receptor was taken from a man aged 50 or older in good health and CMV-seronegative. The chain couples TRBV13 to TRBJ2-5; unclear D gene. Sample: PBMCs. CDR3 nucleotides: TGTGCCAGCAGCTCAATTAGAGAGACCCAGTACTTC. Translated: CASSSIRETQYF.